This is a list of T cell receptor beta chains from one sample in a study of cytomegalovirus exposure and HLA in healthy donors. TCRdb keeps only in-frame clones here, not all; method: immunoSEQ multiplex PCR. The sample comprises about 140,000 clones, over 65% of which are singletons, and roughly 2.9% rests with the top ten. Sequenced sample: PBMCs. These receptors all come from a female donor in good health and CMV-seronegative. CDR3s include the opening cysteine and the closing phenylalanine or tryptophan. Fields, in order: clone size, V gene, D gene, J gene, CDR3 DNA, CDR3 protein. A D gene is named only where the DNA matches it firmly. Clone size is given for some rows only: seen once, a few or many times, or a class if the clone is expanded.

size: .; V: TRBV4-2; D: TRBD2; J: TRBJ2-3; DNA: TGTGCCAGCAGCCGGACCGGGACTAGCAACACAGATACGCAGTATTTT; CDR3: CASSRTGTSNTDTQYF
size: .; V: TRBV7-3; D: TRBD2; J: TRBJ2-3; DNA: TGTGCCAGCAGCGTTAGCGGGAGTAGGACAGATACGCAGTATTTT; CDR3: CASSVSGSRTDTQYF
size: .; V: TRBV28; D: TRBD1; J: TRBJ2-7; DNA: TGTGCCAGCAGTTTATTGGGTCGGGCAGGGGGAAAAAGCGAGCAGTACTTC; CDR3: CASSLLGRAGGKSEQYF
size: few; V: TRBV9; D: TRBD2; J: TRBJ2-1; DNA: TGTGCCAGCGGGAGCGGGGGGAGCTACAATGAGCAGTTCTTC; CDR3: CASGSGGSYNEQFF
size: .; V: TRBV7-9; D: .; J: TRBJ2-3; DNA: TGTGCCAGCAGTTCTCAGGGGAGTACGCAGTATTTT; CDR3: CASSSQGSTQYF
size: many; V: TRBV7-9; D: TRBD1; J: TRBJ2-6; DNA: TGTGCCAGCAGCTTACATGAGGGGGCGTATTCTGGGGCCAACGTCCTGACTTTC; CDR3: CASSLHEGAYSGANVLTF
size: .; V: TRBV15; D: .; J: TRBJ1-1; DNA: TGTGCCACCAGCAGAGATCGGAGCACTGAAGCTTTCTTT; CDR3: CATSRDRSTEAFF
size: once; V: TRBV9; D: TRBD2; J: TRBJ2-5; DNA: TGTGCCAGCAGCGTAGATGGGCGGGGGGGCGGTGAGCAGTACTTC; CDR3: CASSVDGRGGGEQYF
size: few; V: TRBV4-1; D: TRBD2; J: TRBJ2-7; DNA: TGCGCCAGCAGCCAGGGGCGGGGGGGCAGATACGAGCAGTACTTC; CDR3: CASSQGRGGRYEQYF
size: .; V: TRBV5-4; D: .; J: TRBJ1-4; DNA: TGTGCCAGCAGCCCGGGGACTTCTGAAAAACTGTTTTTT; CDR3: CASSPGTSEKLFF
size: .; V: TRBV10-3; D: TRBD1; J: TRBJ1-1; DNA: TGTGCCATCAGTGAGGCGGACAGGTTGAACACTGAAGCTTTCTTT; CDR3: CAISEADRLNTEAFF
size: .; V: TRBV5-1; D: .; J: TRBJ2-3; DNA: TGCGCCAGCAGCTCGAGCGGACTTGAATCAGATACGCAGTATTTT; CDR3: CASSSSGLESDTQYF
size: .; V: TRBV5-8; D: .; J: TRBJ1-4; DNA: TGTGCCAGCAGCCCTTGGGGCTGGGAAAAACTGTTTTTT; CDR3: CASSPWGWEKLFF
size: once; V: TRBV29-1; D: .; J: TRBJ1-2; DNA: TGCAGCGTTGAGTCGGCGGGGGTCAAGGGCTACACCTTC; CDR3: CSVESAGVKGYTF
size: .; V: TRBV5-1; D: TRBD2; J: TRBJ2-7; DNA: TGCGCCAGCAGCCGCGGGACTAACTACGAGCAGTACTTC; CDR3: CASSRGTNYEQYF
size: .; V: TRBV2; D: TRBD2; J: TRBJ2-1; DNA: TGTGCCAGCAAGTCCGCTAGCGGGAGTTTCCATGAGCAGTTCTTC; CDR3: CASKSASGSFHEQFF
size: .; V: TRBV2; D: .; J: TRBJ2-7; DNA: TGTGCCAGCAGTACTCAAGGACTAAGCTACGAGCAGTACTTC; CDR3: CASSTQGLSYEQYF
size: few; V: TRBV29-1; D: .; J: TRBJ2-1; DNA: TGCAGCGGGGCCTCCGGGAATACGGGCTATGAGCAGTTCTTC; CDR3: CSGASGNTGYEQFF
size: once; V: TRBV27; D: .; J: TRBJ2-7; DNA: TGTGCCAGCAGCCCCGCTATGGGCGGGGCGTACGAGCAGTACTTC; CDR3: CASSPAMGGAYEQYF
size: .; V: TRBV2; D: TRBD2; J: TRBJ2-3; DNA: TGTGCCATCCACCGGGCTAGCGGGGGGGCACCAGATACGCAGTATTTT; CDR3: CAIHRASGGAPDTQYF
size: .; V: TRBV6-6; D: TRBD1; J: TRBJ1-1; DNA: TGTGCCAGCCGTCAACAGGGGAGAGACACTGAAGCTTTCTTT; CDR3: CASRQQGRDTEAFF
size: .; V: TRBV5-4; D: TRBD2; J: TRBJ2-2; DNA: TGTGCCAGCAGCTTGCCAGCGGGGGCCCTTAACCGGGAGCTGTTTTTT; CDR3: CASSLPAGALNRELFF
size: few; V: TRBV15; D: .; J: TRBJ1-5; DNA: TGTGCCACCAGCAGACAGGGCAATCAGCCCCAGCATTTT; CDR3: CATSRQGNQPQHF
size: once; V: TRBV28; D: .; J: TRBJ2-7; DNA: TGTGCCACCCAAGCGGACGTCTACGAGCAGTACTTC; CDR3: CATQADVYEQYF
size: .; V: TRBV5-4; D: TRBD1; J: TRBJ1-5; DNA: TGTGCCAGCAGCCCCGGGCCACAGGGGGGACAGCCCCAGCATTTT; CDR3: CASSPGPQGGQPQHF
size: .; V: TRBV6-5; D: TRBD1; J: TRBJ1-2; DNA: TGTGCCAGCAAAACCGGAGGGACAGCCTATGGCTACACCTTC; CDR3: CASKTGGTAYGYTF
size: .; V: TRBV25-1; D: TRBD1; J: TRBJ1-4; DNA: TGTGCCAGCAGTGAACCACCTACGGGACAGTATAATGAAAAACTGTTTTTT; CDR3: CASSEPPTGQYNEKLFF
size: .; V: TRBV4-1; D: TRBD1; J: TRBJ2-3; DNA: TGCGCCAGCAGCCAAGATCTGACCGCCAGGGGGTCGGATACGCAGTATTTT; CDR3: CASSQDLTARGSDTQYF
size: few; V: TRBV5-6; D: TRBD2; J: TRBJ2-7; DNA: TGTGCCAGCAGCTCCCGACTAGCGGGGGACTACTACGAGCAGTACTTC; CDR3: CASSSRLAGDYYEQYF
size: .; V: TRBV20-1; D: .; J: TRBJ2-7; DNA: TGCAGTGCCCGAGAGGTGTACGAGCAGTACTTC; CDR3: CSAREVYEQYF
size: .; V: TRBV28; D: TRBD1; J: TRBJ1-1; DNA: TGTGCCAGCAGTGTCCCGCGGAGGGGGCTGAACACTGAAGCTTTCTTT; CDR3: CASSVPRRGLNTEAFF
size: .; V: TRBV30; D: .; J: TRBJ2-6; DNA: TGTGCCTGGGACCGAGGGGGGGGGTCTGGGGCCAACGTCCTGACTTTC; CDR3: CAWDRGGGSGANVLTF
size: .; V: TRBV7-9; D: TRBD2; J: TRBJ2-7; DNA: TGTGCCAGCACCCTAGCGGCAGAGGGAGAGCAGTACTTC; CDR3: CASTLAAEGEQYF
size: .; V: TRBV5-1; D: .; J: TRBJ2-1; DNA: TGCGCCAGCAGCCCGGGACTTCCATACAATGAGCAGTTCTTC; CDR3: CASSPGLPYNEQFF
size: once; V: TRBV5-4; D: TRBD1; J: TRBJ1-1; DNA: TGTGCCAGCAGCTTGGCCAGAGGGGGCCGTGGGGCAGACAAAGCTTTCTTT; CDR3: CASSLARGGRGADKAFF
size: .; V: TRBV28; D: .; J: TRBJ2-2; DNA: TGTGCCACTCGGAGGGGCGCGAACACCGGGGAGCTGTTTTTT; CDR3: CATRRGANTGELFF
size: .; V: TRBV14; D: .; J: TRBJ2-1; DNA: TGTGCCAGCAGCGTAGGGGGTTGGTCCTACAATGAGCAGTTCTTC; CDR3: CASSVGGWSYNEQFF
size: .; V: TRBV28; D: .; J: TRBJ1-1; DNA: TGTGCCAGCACCGTGGCTTGGGGAGCCGAAGCTTTCTTT; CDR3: CASTVAWGAEAFF
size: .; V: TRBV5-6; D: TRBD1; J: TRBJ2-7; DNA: TGTGCCAGCAGCTCACTTGGACAGGGGGTGACCTACGAGCAGTACTTC; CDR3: CASSSLGQGVTYEQYF
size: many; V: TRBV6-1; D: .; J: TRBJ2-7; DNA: TGTGCCAGCAGTGTTTGGACAGCCGAGCAGTACTTC; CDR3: CASSVWTAEQYF
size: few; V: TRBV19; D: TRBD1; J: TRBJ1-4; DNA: TGTGCCAGTAGCTCTCCGACCGGGACAGGCTTTTTATCAGCAACTAATGAAAAACTGTTTTTT; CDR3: CASSSPTGTGFLSATNEKLFF
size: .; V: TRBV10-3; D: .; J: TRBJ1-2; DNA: TGTGCCATCAGTGAGTCGCCAGGGTATGGAGCCTTC; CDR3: CAISESPGYGAF
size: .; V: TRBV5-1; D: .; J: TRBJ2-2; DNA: TGCGCCAGCGGGGAGGGACAGGTTATCACCGGGGAGCTGTTTTTT; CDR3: CASGEGQVITGELFF
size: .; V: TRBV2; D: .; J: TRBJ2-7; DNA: TGTGCCAGCAGTTTCGACAGTGTCTACGAGCAGTACTTC; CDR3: CASSFDSVYEQYF
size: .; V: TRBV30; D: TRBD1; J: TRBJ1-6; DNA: TGTGCCTGGAGGATACAGGGGCCGGGGAATTCACCCCTCCACTTT; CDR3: CAWRIQGPGNSPLHF
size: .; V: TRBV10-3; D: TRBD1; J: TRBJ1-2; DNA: TGTGCCATCAGAGAAGACAGGGTCGATGGCTACACCTTC; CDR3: CAIREDRVDGYTF
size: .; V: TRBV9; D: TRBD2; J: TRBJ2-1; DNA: TGTGCCAGCAGCGTAGACTTTGCGACTAGCGGGGTGTATGAGCAGTTCTTC; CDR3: CASSVDFATSGVYEQFF
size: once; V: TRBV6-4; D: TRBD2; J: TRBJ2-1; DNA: TGTGCCAGCAGCGATTCCTCCGGGACTAGCGTTAATGAGCAGTTCTTC; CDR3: CASSDSSGTSVNEQFF
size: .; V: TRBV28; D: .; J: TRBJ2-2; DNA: TGTGCCAGCACGCCAGAAAACACCGGGGAGCTGTTTTTT; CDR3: CASTPENTGELFF
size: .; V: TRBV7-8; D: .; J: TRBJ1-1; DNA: TGTGCCAGCAGCCCTAAACAACCAGTGAGGGACACTGAAGCTTTCTTT; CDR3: CASSPKQPVRDTEAFF
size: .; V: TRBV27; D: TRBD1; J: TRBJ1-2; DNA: TGTGCCAGCAGACCTACAGGGGGCAACTATGGCTACACCTTC; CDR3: CASRPTGGNYGYTF
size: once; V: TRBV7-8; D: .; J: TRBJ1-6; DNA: TGTGCCAGCAGCGCCGCACAGGGTGCGCGATCACCCCTCCACTTT; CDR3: CASSAAQGARSPLHF
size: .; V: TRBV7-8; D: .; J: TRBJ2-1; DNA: TGTGCCAGCAGCGCCCCCGGGACTTATGAGCAGTTCTTC; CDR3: CASSAPGTYEQFF
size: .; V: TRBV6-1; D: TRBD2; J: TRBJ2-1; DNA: TGTGCCAGCAGTCAACTAGCGGGGTGGGTAAATGAGCAGTTCTTC; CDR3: CASSQLAGWVNEQFF
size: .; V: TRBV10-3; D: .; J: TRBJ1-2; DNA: TGTGCCATCAGTCTTAAGGGGGATGGCTACACCTTC; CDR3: CAISLKGDGYTF
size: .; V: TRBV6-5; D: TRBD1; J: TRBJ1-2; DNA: TGTGCCAGCAGCACCCCCGGTACAGGGGATCGGACCTTC; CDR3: CASSTPGTGDRTF